This TCR beta chain was sequenced for a study of spatial heterogeneity in lung cancer. In the case of this clonotype: Its antigen is currently unknown. Within a library made for alpha chains, this beta chain is off target, and its count is uninformative.

Indicated time point: sample taken at primary tumor resection. Around 68 TRACERx patients with early, untreated non-small cell lung cancer donated samples. Unsorted tumor, nontumor lung tissue or cryopreserved PBMC supplied the whole RNA. Whole-study findings and limits: Counts of expanded intratumoral alpha and beta TCRs tracked tumor mutation counts.

Carried by each TCR cDNA molecule was a unique molecular identifier. TCRdb ran MiXCR on the 5' RACE reads and lists one entry per CDR3 protein. This table has 16,000 or so distinct CDR3 sequences, around 6.5% appearing once. Germline V gives CDR1 LGHDT, CDR2 YNNKEL (reference sequence). The CDR3 runs 15 residues. V was pared by 0 bases and J by 4 bases, with 5 bases of the junction left unmatched. This chain connects TRBV3-1 to TRBJ1-1, with 7 bases matching TRBD1. The sequence derives from a female donor with early-stage non-small cell lung cancer. The sample here was lung tumor tissue, taken at surgery. CDR3 sequence (DNA): TGTGCCAGCAGCCAAGAAGGGGGCGCGAGCACTGAAGCTTTCTTT. It yields the protein CASSQEGGASTEAFF.